Listed below are T cell receptor beta chains from one sample, sequenced in a study of T cells in Graves' hyperthyroidism and ophthalmopathy. Each CDR3 protein is one row after TCRdb ran MiXCR on the multiplex PCR reads. The table lists 350,000 to 400,000 distinct CDR3 sequences, more than 13% of them singletons. The specimen was blood. All receptors derive from a woman in her 30s with Graves' hyperthyroidism. CDR3s include the opening cysteine and the closing phenylalanine or tryptophan. D genes are given only for firm matches. Expanded clones get a size class; other rows say once, few or many, or leave the size out.

len: 14; v_gene: TRBV5-1; d_gene: -; abundance: few; j_gene: TRBJ2-7; CDR3aa: CASRTGVGDYEQYF; CDR3nt: TGCGCCAGCAGAACGGGAGTTGGGGACTACGAGCAGTACTTC
len: 14; v_gene: TRBV7-2; d_gene: -; abundance: -; j_gene: TRBJ2-2; CDR3aa: CASSLGPSAGELFF; CDR3nt: TGTGCCAGCAGCTTAGGGCCCTCGGCCGGGGAGCTGTTTTTT
len: 15; v_gene: TRBV18; d_gene: TRBD1; abundance: many; j_gene: TRBJ2-7; CDR3aa: CASSPPGTGVYEQYF; CDR3nt: TGTGCCAGCTCACCACCCGGGACAGGGGTCTACGAGCAGTACTTC
len: 15; v_gene: TRBV28; d_gene: -; abundance: -; j_gene: TRBJ2-7; CDR3aa: CASSPSEWFRYEQYF; CDR3nt: TGTGCCAGCAGTCCGTCCGAGTGGTTTCGCTACGAGCAGTACTTC
len: 15; v_gene: TRBV11-2; d_gene: TRBD2; abundance: -; j_gene: TRBJ2-3; CDR3aa: CASSSIAGAEDTQYF; CDR3nt: TGTGCCAGCAGCTCCATAGCGGGGGCTGAAGATACGCAGTATTTT
len: 16; v_gene: TRBV28; d_gene: -; abundance: many; j_gene: TRBJ1-6; CDR3aa: CASSPSRQRLNSPLHF; CDR3nt: TGTGCCAGCAGTCCCTCCCGACAGAGATTGAATTCACCCCTCCACTTT
len: 12; v_gene: TRBV6-1; d_gene: -; abundance: many; j_gene: TRBJ1-1; CDR3aa: CASYRESTEAFF; CDR3nt: TGTGCCAGCTACAGGGAATCCACTGAAGCTTTCTTT
len: 18; v_gene: TRBV7-2; d_gene: TRBD2; abundance: many; j_gene: TRBJ2-1; CDR3aa: CASSLRSKASGSVSEQFF; CDR3nt: TGTGCCAGCAGCTTAAGATCGAAAGCTAGCGGGAGTGTAAGTGAGCAGTTCTTC
len: 15; v_gene: TRBV9; d_gene: -; abundance: -; j_gene: TRBJ2-3; CDR3aa: CASSVAFERTDTQYF; CDR3nt: TGTGCCAGCAGCGTAGCTTTCGAGCGCACAGATACGCAGTATTTT
len: 15; v_gene: TRBV2; d_gene: -; abundance: many; j_gene: TRBJ2-3; CDR3aa: CASSEATRGVDTQYF; CDR3nt: TGTGCCAGCAGTGAAGCGACCAGGGGGGTAGATACGCAGTATTTT
len: 16; v_gene: TRBV7-9; d_gene: TRBD2; abundance: few; j_gene: TRBJ2-7; CDR3aa: CASSPKGGRTVLKQYF; CDR3nt: TGTGCCAGCAGCCCCAAGGGCGGGAGGACGGTTTTGAAGCAGTACTTC
len: 13; v_gene: TRBV5-6; d_gene: -; abundance: -; j_gene: TRBJ1-1; CDR3aa: CASSLRVGLRAFF; CDR3nt: TGTGCCAGCAGCTTACGAGTGGGGCTTCGGGCTTTCTTT
len: 15; v_gene: TRBV18; d_gene: TRBD1; abundance: many; j_gene: TRBJ1-1; CDR3aa: CASSPQGALNTEAFF; CDR3nt: TGTGCCAGCTCACCACAGGGGGCGTTGAACACTGAAGCTTTCTTT
len: 15; v_gene: TRBV18; d_gene: TRBD1; abundance: many; j_gene: TRBJ2-1; CDR3aa: CASSNQQGGYNEQFF; CDR3nt: TGTGCCAGCTCCAACCAACAGGGGGGCTACAATGAGCAGTTCTTC
len: 14; v_gene: TRBV12-3/TRBV12-4; d_gene: -; abundance: many; j_gene: TRBJ1-1; CDR3aa: CASSLGTASTEAFF; CDR3nt: TGTGCCAGCAGTTTAGGGACAGCGAGCACTGAAGCTTTCTTT
len: 16; v_gene: TRBV6-2/TRBV6-3; d_gene: -; abundance: few; j_gene: TRBJ2-1; CDR3aa: CASSSGGVRGYNEQFF; CDR3nt: TGTGCCAGCAGCAGTGGGGGAGTGAGAGGATACAATGAGCAGTTCTTC
len: 18; v_gene: TRBV19; d_gene: TRBD2; abundance: -; j_gene: TRBJ2-3; CDR3aa: CASSPIAGGPTSTDTQYF; CDR3nt: TGTGCCAGTAGTCCGATAGCGGGAGGACCCACTAGCACAGATACGCAGTATTTT
len: 13; v_gene: TRBV24-1; d_gene: -; abundance: few; j_gene: TRBJ2-1; CDR3aa: CATGDSNYNEQFF; CDR3nt: TGTGCCACCGGGGACTCGAACTACAATGAGCAGTTCTTC
len: 15; v_gene: TRBV7-2; d_gene: -; abundance: many; j_gene: TRBJ2-5; CDR3aa: CASSLSLRSGETQYF; CDR3nt: TGTGCCAGCAGCTTATCCCTCCGATCGGGCGAGACCCAGTACTTC
len: 15; v_gene: TRBV7-9; d_gene: -; abundance: few; j_gene: TRBJ2-1; CDR3aa: CASSLGRVGYNEQFF; CDR3nt: TGTGCCAGCAGCTTAGGGCGGGTTGGGTACAATGAGCAGTTCTTC
len: 15; v_gene: TRBV29-1; d_gene: TRBD2; abundance: -; j_gene: TRBJ2-5; CDR3aa: CSVGFSGGIGETQYF; CDR3nt: TGCAGCGTTGGTTTTAGCGGGGGAATCGGGGAGACCCAGTACTTC
len: 14; v_gene: TRBV27; d_gene: TRBD1; abundance: many; j_gene: TRBJ2-5; CDR3aa: CASSPGTVQETQYF; CDR3nt: TGTGCCAGCAGTCCGGGGACAGTGCAAGAGACCCAGTACTTC
len: 14; v_gene: TRBV27; d_gene: TRBD1; abundance: many; j_gene: TRBJ1-2; CDR3aa: CASRGTGLLRGYTF; CDR3nt: TGTGCCAGCAGAGGGACAGGGTTATTGCGGGGCTACACCTTC
len: 15; v_gene: TRBV7-9; d_gene: TRBD1; abundance: -; j_gene: TRBJ1-4; CDR3aa: CASSSQGALIEKLFF; CDR3nt: TGTGCCAGCAGCTCGCAGGGGGCGCTGATTGAAAAACTGTTTTTT
len: 14; v_gene: TRBV24-1; d_gene: -; abundance: many; j_gene: TRBJ1-6; CDR3aa: CATSDPGEDSPLHF; CDR3nt: TGTGCCACCAGTGATCCAGGGGAGGATTCACCCCTCCACTTT
len: 13; v_gene: TRBV12-3/TRBV12-4; d_gene: -; abundance: many; j_gene: TRBJ2-5; CDR3aa: CASRPTGQETQYF; CDR3nt: TGTGCCAGCAGACCGACAGGTCAAGAGACCCAGTACTTC
len: 16; v_gene: TRBV7-8; d_gene: -; abundance: many; j_gene: TRBJ2-3; CDR3aa: CASSPFPRKDTDTQYF; CDR3nt: TGTGCCAGCAGCCCTTTTCCTAGAAAAGACACAGATACGCAGTATTTT
len: 12; v_gene: TRBV2; d_gene: -; abundance: -; j_gene: TRBJ2-1; CDR3aa: CASAVLGAEQFF; CDR3nt: TGTGCCAGCGCAGTTCTGGGGGCTGAGCAGTTCTTC
len: 14; v_gene: TRBV29-1; d_gene: -; abundance: -; j_gene: TRBJ2-1; CDR3aa: CSVGQPSSYNEQFF; CDR3nt: TGCAGCGTCGGACAGCCGAGCTCCTACAATGAGCAGTTCTTC
len: 16; v_gene: TRBV7-9; d_gene: TRBD2; abundance: many; j_gene: TRBJ2-1; CDR3aa: CASSLALAGVSNEQFF; CDR3nt: TGTGCCAGCAGCTTAGCGCTAGCGGGAGTCAGCAATGAGCAGTTCTTC
len: 11; v_gene: TRBV3-1; d_gene: -; abundance: few; j_gene: TRBJ2-2; CDR3aa: CASSQAGELFF; CDR3nt: TGTGCCAGCAGCCAAGCCGGGGAGCTGTTTTTT
len: 11; v_gene: TRBV2; d_gene: -; abundance: many; j_gene: TRBJ2-2; CDR3aa: CASSGTGELFF; CDR3nt: TGTGCCAGCAGTGGGACCGGGGAGCTGTTTTTT
len: 15; v_gene: TRBV12-3/TRBV12-4; d_gene: -; abundance: -; j_gene: TRBJ1-5; CDR3aa: CASRSRGGGNQPQHF; CDR3nt: TGTGCCAGCAGAAGTAGGGGGGGGGGGAATCAGCCCCAGCATTTT
len: 16; v_gene: TRBV7-9; d_gene: -; abundance: few; j_gene: TRBJ2-7; CDR3aa: CASSLGLRGTSYEQYF; CDR3nt: TGTGCCAGCAGCTTAGGGCTCCGGGGGACCTCCTACGAGCAGTACTTC
len: 16; v_gene: TRBV9; d_gene: TRBD2; abundance: few; j_gene: TRBJ2-1; CDR3aa: CASSVHGGSAYNEQFF; CDR3nt: TGTGCCAGCAGCGTACATGGCGGGAGCGCCTACAATGAGCAGTTCTTC
len: 16; v_gene: TRBV20-1; d_gene: TRBD2; abundance: many; j_gene: TRBJ2-3; CDR3aa: CSASKGLVGLTDTQYF; CDR3nt: TGCAGTGCTAGTAAGGGACTAGTGGGTCTCACAGATACGCAGTATTTT
len: 17; v_gene: TRBV3-1; d_gene: TRBD2; abundance: few; j_gene: TRBJ2-5; CDR3aa: CASSLAPTSGRRETQYF; CDR3nt: TGTGCCAGCAGCTTGGCCCCGACTAGCGGGAGGAGAGAGACCCAGTACTTC
len: 14; v_gene: TRBV5-1; d_gene: -; abundance: few; j_gene: TRBJ1-1; CDR3aa: CASSRIGGNTEAFF; CDR3nt: TGCGCCAGCAGCCGCATTGGAGGGAACACTGAAGCTTTCTTT
len: 14; v_gene: TRBV20-1; d_gene: -; abundance: -; j_gene: TRBJ1-2; CDR3aa: CSASTGMVDYGYTF; CDR3nt: TGCAGTGCTAGTACAGGGATGGTGGACTATGGCTACACCTTC